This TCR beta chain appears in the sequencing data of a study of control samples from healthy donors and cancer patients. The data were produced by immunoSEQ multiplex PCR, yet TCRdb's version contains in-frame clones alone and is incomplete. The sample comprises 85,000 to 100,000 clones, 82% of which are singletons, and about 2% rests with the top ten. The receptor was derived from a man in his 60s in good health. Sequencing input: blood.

DNA for the CDR3: TGTGCCTGGACAGGGGAGTTCAGCTCCTACGAGCAGTACTTC. Encoded protein: CAWTGEFSSYEQYF. The chain employs TRBV30 and TRBJ2-7; TRBD1 might be the D (6 bases). The germline V gene encodes CDR1 GTSNPN and CDR2 SVGIG (reference sequence). Trimming pared 4 bases from V and 0 bases from J, leaving 13 bases between. This CDR3 contains 14 residues.